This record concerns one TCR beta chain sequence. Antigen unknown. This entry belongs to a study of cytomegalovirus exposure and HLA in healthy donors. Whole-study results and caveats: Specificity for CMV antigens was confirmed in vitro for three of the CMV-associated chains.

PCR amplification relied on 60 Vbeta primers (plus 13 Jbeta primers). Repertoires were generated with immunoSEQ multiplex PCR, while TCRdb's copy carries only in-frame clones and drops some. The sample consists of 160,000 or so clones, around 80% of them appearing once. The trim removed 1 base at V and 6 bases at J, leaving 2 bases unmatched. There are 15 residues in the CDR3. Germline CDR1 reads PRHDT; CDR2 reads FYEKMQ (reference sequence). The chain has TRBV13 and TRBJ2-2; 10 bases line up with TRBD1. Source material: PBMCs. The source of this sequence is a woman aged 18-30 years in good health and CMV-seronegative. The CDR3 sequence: CASSLEGQGSGELFF. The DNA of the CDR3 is TGTGCCAGCAGCTTAGAGGGACAGGGGTCCGGGGAGCTGTTTTTT.